A selection of T cell receptor beta chains follows, all from one sample in a study of Ad26.COV2.S vaccination and SARS-CoV-2 variants. Profiling relied on immunoSEQ multiplex PCR, and the TCRdb table lists in-frame clones only, not all of them. The sample carries roughly 450,000 clones, 75% to 95% recorded once. The sequences come from peripheral blood, collected in a trial of Ad26.COV2.S vaccine versus placebo. The receptors originated from a person aged 18-65 years who received the Ad26.COV2.S COVID-19 vaccine or a placebo. CDR3s include the opening cysteine and the closing phenylalanine or tryptophan. A D gene is named only where the DNA matches it firmly. Some rows have no size entry. The others give once, few or many, or a class for an expanded clone.

d_call j_call clone_size v_call cdr3_nt cdr3_aa
. TRBJ1-2 . TRBV3-1/TRBV3-2 TGTGCCAGCAGCCCGACAAATGTAGGGCGCTATGGCTACACCTTC CASSPTNVGRYGYTF
TRBD1 TRBJ1-4 . TRBV10-3 TGTGCCTCTACCGGGACAGGGAATGAAAAACTGTTTTTT CASTGTGNEKLFF
. TRBJ2-1 . TRBV19 TGTGCCAGCTCCACTGGAGGGGGCTACAATGAGCAGTTCTTC CASSTGGGYNEQFF
. TRBJ2-7 . TRBV6-2/TRBV6-3 TGTGCCAGCAGTTACCGCCGAATCGGGGTCGCCTACGAGCAGTACTTC CASSYRRIGVAYEQYF
. TRBJ2-3 . TRBV7-2 TGTGCCAGCAGCTTAGGGGGACTGGGACCAGATACGCAGTATTTT CASSLGGLGPDTQYF
TRBD2 TRBJ2-7 . TRBV3-1/TRBV3-2 TGTGCCAGCAGCTTTGGCGGGAGCTTAAACTACGAGCAGTACTTC CASSFGGSLNYEQYF
. TRBJ1-2 . TRBV5-4 TGTGCCAGCAGCTTGGCTGAATTCGGCGGCTACACCTTC CASSLAEFGGYTF
. TRBJ2-3 . TRBV5-1 TGCGCCAGCAGCTTTCCAGGGGAAGATACGCAGTATTTT CASSFPGEDTQYF
. TRBJ1-3 . TRBV4-3 TGCGCCAGCAGCCAAGACAGGGTCTCTGGAAACACCATATATTTT CASSQDRVSGNTIYF
. TRBJ1-5 . TRBV7-8 TGTGCCAGCAGCTTGTACCGGGGGGAAAATCAGCCCCAGCATTTT CASSLYRGENQPQHF
TRBD2 TRBJ2-5 . TRBV7-6 TGTGCCAGCAGCCCGTTAGGACGGACTAGCGGGCACCAAGAGACCCAGTACTTC CASSPLGRTSGHQETQYF
. TRBJ2-3 . TRBV30 TGTGCCTGGAGTGTATCAGTTGGGAACACAGATACGCAGTATTTT CAWSVSVGNTDTQYF
. TRBJ2-5 . TRBV5-4 TGTGCCAGCAGACCGGGACTGGGGGGCGAGACCCAGTACTTC CASRPGLGGETQYF
. TRBJ2-1 . TRBV2 TGTGCCAGCAGGTCCGGGTCTGGGAATGAGCAGTTCTTC CASRSGSGNEQFF
. TRBJ1-4 . TRBV4-1 TGCGCCAGCAGCCAAGGGGAGTCGGGAAATGAAAAACTGTTTTTT CASSQGESGNEKLFF
. TRBJ2-7 . TRBV3-1/TRBV3-2 TGTGCCAGCAGCCAAGCGGGGCGGGCCTCCTACGAGCAGTACTTC CASSQAGRASYEQYF
TRBD1 TRBJ1-1 . TRBV6-5 TGTGCCAGCAGTTACTCCCGGACAGGGTTGTACACTGAAGCTTTCTTT CASSYSRTGLYTEAFF
. TRBJ2-7 . TRBV7-6 TGTGCCAGCAGCTTAGCGCCGCCGACAGCTCGGGGAATCTACGAGCAGTACTTC CASSLAPPTARGIYEQYF
. TRBJ2-2 . TRBV28 TGTGCCAGCAGCCTGGCCAATGGCTACACCGGGGAGCTGTTTTTT CASSLANGYTGELFF
TRBD1 TRBJ2-3 . TRBV19 TGTGCCAGTAATACAGGGGGCAGCACAGATACGCAGTATTTT CASNTGGSTDTQYF
TRBD1 TRBJ2-2 . TRBV6-2/TRBV6-3 TGTGCCAGCAGTGGGACAGGGAATCCCGGGGAGCTGTTTTTT CASSGTGNPGELFF
. TRBJ2-7 . TRBV7-2 TGTGCCAGCAGTATCCAAACCTGGGGCGAGCAGTACTTC CASSIQTWGEQYF
TRBD2 TRBJ2-3 . TRBV9 TGTGCCAGCAGCGCCTCGTCAGGGACTAGCGGGAGAGAAGGCACAGATACGCAGTATTTT CASSASSGTSGREGTDTQYF
. TRBJ1-5 . TRBV2 TGTGCCAGCAGTGAAGCCTTTGAGGGAGGGGTAGGTGGTCAGCCCCAGCATTTT CASSEAFEGGVGGQPQHF
TRBD2 TRBJ2-1 . TRBV2 TGTGCCAGCAGTGGTGAACTAGCGGGAGGTAATGAGCAGTTCTTC CASSGELAGGNEQFF
. TRBJ1-2 . TRBV30 TGTGCCTGGAGCCGGGAGTTGAACTATGGCTACACCTTC CAWSRELNYGYTF
. TRBJ1-1 . TRBV18 TGTGCCAGCTCAGGACGGTCGCGAGGGGACACTGAAGCTTTCTTT CASSGRSRGDTEAFF
. TRBJ1-1 . TRBV29-1 TGCAGCGCAGGACCGGGCACTGAAGCTTTCTTT CSAGPGTEAFF
. TRBJ1-3 few TRBV4-1 TGCGCCAGCAGCCAAGGGGTGGGGGACACCATATATTTT CASSQGVGDTIYF
. TRBJ2-7 . TRBV5-1 TGCGCCAGCAGCGCTTTGTCAGGGGCCTACGAGCAGTACTTC CASSALSGAYEQYF
. TRBJ1-5 . TRBV6-1 TGTGCCAGCAGTGATAGCAATCAGCCCCAGCATTTT CASSDSNQPQHF
. TRBJ1-3 . TRBV18 TGTGCCAGCTCACCACCGGGGGCTGGAAACACCATATATTTT CASSPPGAGNTIYF
. TRBJ2-7 . TRBV4-2 TGTGCCAGCAGCCAAGGTGGCCGGGACCGCTACGAGCAGTACTTC CASSQGGRDRYEQYF
TRBD1 TRBJ2-2 . TRBV2 TGTGCCAGCAGGGGGGACAGGTTTACCGGGGAGCTGTTTTTT CASRGDRFTGELFF
TRBD2 TRBJ2-4 . TRBV7-9 TGTGCCAGCAGCTTCTACAGGACTAGCGGGCCACTAGCCAAAAACATTCAGTACTTC CASSFYRTSGPLAKNIQYF
. TRBJ1-6 . TRBV7-9 TGTGCCAGCAGAGGACTAAGTGGTTCACCCCTCCACTTT CASRGLSGSPLHF
. TRBJ1-5 . TRBV3-1/TRBV3-2 TGTGCCAGCAGCCAATCTGGGTCTAATCAGCCCCAGCATTTT CASSQSGSNQPQHF
TRBD2 TRBJ2-7 . TRBV6-5 TGTGCCAGCGTTGAGCGGCTAGCGGTGTACGAGCAGTACTTC CASVERLAVYEQYF
TRBD2 TRBJ2-1 . TRBV6-5 TGTGCCAGCAGCCCCGGGGCGGGGGACTACAATGAGCAGTTCTTC CASSPGAGDYNEQFF
TRBD2 TRBJ2-2 . TRBV19 TGTGCCAGTAGTATCCCTAGCGGGGCGAACACCGGGGAGCTGTTTTTT CASSIPSGANTGELFF
TRBD2 TRBJ2-5 once TRBV19 TGTGCCAGTAGTATAACCCCCCGCGGACAGCGGGAGGAACAAGAGACCCAGTACTTC CASSITPRGQREEQETQYF
TRBD1 TRBJ1-6 . TRBV4-2 TGTGCCAGCAGCCAAGAGACAGGGGGTCTAAATTCACCCCTCCACTTT CASSQETGGLNSPLHF
. TRBJ2-3 . TRBV9 TGTGCCAGCAGCGTAGGTAGCTCCCTGATCACAGATACGCAGTATTTT CASSVGSSLITDTQYF
TRBD2 TRBJ2-1 once TRBV6-2/TRBV6-3 TGTGCCAGCAGTTACTCATTAGCGGGAGTTTCCTACAATGAGCAGTTCTTC CASSYSLAGVSYNEQFF
TRBD2 TRBJ2-5 . TRBV7-2 TGTGCCAGCAGCTACCTCACGGGAGGGCGAGAGACCCAGTACTTC CASSYLTGGRETQYF
. TRBJ2-1 once TRBV6-5 TGTGCCAGCAGTTACTCGCGGGTTTCTTACAATGAGCAGTTCTTC CASSYSRVSYNEQFF
. TRBJ2-3 . TRBV19 TGTGCCAGTAGTCGTTACTCCGGGTCTGGGACAGATACGCAGTATTTT CASSRYSGSGTDTQYF
. TRBJ1-3 . TRBV7-9 TGTGCCAGCAGGGTCGGTTACTCTGGAAACACCATATATTTT CASRVGYSGNTIYF
. TRBJ2-7 . TRBV7-2 TGTGCCAGCAGCTTAGCGACCGGGACTGAACAGTACGAGCAGTACTTC CASSLATGTEQYEQYF
. TRBJ1-5 . TRBV7-2 TGTGCCAGCAGCTCCGACAGATGGAATCAGCCCCAGCATTTT CASSSDRWNQPQHF